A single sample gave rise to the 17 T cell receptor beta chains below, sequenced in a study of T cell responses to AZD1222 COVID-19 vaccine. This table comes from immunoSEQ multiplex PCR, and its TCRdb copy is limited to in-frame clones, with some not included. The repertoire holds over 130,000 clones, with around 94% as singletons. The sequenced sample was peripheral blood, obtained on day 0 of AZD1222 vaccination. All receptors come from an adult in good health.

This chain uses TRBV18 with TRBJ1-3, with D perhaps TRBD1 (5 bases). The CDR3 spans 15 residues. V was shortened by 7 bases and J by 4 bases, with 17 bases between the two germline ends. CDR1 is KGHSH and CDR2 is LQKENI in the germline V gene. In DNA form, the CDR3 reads TGTGCCAGCTTCCGGGCGCAGGGTCCCGGAAACACCATATATTTT. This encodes CASFRAQGPGNTIYF.

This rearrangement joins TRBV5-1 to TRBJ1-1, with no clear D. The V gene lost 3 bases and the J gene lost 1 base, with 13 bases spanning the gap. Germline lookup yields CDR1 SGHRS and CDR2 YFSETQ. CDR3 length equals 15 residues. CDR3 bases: TGCGCCAGCAGCTCGACCCCCAGTTCGAACACTGAAGCTTTCTTT. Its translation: CASSSTPSSNTEAFF.

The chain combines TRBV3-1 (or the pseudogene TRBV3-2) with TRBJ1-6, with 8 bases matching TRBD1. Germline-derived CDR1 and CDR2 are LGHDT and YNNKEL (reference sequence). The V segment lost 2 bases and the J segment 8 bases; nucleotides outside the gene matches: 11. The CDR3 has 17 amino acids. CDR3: CASSQWTGKSNDSPLHF. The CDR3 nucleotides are TGTGCCAGCAGCCAATGGACAGGGAAGAGTAACGATTCACCCCTCCACTTT.

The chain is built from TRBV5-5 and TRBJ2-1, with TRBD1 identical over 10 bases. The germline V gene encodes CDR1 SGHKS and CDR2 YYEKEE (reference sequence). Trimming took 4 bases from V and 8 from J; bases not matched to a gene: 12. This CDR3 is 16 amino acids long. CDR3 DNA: TGTGCCAGCAGCCAAATCGGACAGGGGGAAAATGATGAGCAGTTCTTC. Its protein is CASSQIGQGENDEQFF.

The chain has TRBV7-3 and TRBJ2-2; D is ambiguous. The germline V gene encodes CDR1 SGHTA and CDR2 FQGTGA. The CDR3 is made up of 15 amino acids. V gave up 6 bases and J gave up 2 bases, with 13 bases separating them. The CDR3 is CASSPATSNTGELFF. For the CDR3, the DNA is TGTGCCAGCAGTCCCGCGACCTCAAACACCGGGGAGCTGTTTTTT.

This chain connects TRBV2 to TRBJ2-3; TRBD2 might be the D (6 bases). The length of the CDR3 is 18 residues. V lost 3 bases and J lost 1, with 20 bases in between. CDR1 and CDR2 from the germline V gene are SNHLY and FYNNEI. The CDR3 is CASSDPLKTSFGTDTQYF. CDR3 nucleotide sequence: TGTGCCAGCAGTGACCCGCTAAAGACTAGTTTTGGCACAGATACGCAGTATTTT.

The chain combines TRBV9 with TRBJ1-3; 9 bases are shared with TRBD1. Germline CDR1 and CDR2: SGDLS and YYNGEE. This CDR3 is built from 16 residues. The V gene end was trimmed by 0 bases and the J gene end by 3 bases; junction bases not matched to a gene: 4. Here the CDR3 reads CASSVETGGYGNTIYF. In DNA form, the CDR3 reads TGTGCCAGCAGCGTAGAGACAGGGGGTTATGGAAACACCATATATTTT.

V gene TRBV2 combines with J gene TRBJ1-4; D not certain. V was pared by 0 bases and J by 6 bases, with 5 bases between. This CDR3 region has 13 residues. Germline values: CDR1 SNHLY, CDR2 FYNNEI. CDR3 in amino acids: CASSEARYEKLFF. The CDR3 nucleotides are TGTGCCAGCAGTGAAGCAAGATATGAAAAACTGTTTTTT.

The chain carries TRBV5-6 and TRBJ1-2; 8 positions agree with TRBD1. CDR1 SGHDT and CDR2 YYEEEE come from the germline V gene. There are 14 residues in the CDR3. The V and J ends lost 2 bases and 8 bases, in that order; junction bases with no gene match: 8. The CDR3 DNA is TGTGCCAGCAGCTTCCAACAGGGGGGTAACGGCTACACCTTC. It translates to CASSFQQGGNGYTF.

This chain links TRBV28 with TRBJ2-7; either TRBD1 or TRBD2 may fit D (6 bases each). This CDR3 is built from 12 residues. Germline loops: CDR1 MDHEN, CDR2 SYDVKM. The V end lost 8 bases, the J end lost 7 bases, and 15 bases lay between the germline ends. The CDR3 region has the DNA TGTGCCAGCGGGACGGAGGGGGTTGAGCAGTACGTC. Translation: CASGTEGVEQYV.

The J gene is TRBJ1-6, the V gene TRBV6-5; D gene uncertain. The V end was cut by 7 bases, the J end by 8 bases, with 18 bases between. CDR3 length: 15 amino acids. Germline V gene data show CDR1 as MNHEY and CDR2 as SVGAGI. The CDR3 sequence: CASTSGRGLDSPLHF. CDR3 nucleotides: TGTGCCAGCACCTCCGGACGGGGTTTGGATTCACCCCTCCACTTT.

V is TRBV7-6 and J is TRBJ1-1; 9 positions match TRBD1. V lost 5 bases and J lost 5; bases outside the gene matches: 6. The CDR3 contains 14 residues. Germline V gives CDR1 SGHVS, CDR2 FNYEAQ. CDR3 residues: CASSRTGGGTEAFF. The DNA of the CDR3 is TGTGCCAGCAGCCGTACAGGGGGCGGAACTGAAGCTTTCTTT.

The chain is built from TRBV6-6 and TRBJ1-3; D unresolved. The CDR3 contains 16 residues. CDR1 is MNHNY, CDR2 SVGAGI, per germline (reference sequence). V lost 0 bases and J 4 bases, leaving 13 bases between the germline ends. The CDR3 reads CASSYSKPSLGNTIYF. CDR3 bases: TGTGCCAGCAGTTACTCGAAACCCAGCCTGGGAAACACCATATATTTT.

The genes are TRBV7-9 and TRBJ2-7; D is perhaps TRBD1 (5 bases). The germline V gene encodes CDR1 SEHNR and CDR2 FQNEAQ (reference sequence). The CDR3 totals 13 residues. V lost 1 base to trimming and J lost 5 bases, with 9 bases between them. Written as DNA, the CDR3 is TGTGCCAGCAGCTTAGGTTGGGGCGACGAGCAGTACGTC. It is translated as CASSLGWGDEQYV.

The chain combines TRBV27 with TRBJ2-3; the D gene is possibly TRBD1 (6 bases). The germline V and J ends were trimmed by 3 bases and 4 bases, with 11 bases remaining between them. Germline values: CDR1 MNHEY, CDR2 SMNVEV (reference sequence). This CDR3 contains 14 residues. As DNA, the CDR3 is TGTGCCAGCAGTTTTAGGGGGATGCCAGATACGCAGTATTTT. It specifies CASSFRGMPDTQYF.

CDR3 coding DNA: TGTGCCAGCAGCGTAGGGGTCCTAGCGGGGGTCACAGATACGCAGTATTTT. Translated: CASSVGVLAGVTDTQYF. V and J are TRBV9 and TRBJ2-3; 10 bases agree with TRBD2. The CDR3 is made up of 17 amino acids. V shed 0 bases, J shed 2 bases, and the junction held 6 bases outside the gene matches. CDR1 and CDR2 (germline): SGDLS, YYNGEE.

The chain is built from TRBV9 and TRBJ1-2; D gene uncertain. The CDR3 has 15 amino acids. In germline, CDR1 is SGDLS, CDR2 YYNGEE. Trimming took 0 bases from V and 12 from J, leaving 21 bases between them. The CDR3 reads CASSVGAELGVGDTF. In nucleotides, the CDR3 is TGTGCCAGCAGCGTAGGGGCCGAGTTGGGCGTTGGGGACACCTTC. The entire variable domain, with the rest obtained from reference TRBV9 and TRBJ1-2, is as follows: DSGVTQTPKHLITATGQRVTLRCSPRSGDLSVYWYQQSLDQGLQFLIQYYNGEERAKGNILERFSAQQFPDLHSELNLSSLELGDSALYFCASSVGAELGVGDTFGSGTRLTVV.